A single T cell receptor (beta chain) is shown here with its context. A read error may account for a junction end that differs from germline. These data originate in a study of multiple sclerosis patients with progressive multifocal leukoencephalopathy. As to time point: less than 15 months of natalizumab therapy. Data came from immunoSEQ multiplex PCR; TCRdb stores just in-frame clones and leaves some out. Among 25,000 or so clones listed, approximately 90% were seen once. This TCR was recovered from a man aged 30 to 39 with multiple sclerosis. The material was PBMCs, obtained from a patient treated with natalizumab.

CDR3 nucleotides: TGTGCCCGCAGTTTATCTACGGGGGGGGGCTCCTACGAGCAGTACTTC. Amino acid sequence: CARSLSTGGGSYEQYF. This chain joins TRBV27 and TRBJ2-7; TRBD2 matches at 8 bases. The CDR3 loop spans 16 amino acids. CDR1 is MNHEY and CDR2 is SMNVEV in the germline V gene (reference sequence).